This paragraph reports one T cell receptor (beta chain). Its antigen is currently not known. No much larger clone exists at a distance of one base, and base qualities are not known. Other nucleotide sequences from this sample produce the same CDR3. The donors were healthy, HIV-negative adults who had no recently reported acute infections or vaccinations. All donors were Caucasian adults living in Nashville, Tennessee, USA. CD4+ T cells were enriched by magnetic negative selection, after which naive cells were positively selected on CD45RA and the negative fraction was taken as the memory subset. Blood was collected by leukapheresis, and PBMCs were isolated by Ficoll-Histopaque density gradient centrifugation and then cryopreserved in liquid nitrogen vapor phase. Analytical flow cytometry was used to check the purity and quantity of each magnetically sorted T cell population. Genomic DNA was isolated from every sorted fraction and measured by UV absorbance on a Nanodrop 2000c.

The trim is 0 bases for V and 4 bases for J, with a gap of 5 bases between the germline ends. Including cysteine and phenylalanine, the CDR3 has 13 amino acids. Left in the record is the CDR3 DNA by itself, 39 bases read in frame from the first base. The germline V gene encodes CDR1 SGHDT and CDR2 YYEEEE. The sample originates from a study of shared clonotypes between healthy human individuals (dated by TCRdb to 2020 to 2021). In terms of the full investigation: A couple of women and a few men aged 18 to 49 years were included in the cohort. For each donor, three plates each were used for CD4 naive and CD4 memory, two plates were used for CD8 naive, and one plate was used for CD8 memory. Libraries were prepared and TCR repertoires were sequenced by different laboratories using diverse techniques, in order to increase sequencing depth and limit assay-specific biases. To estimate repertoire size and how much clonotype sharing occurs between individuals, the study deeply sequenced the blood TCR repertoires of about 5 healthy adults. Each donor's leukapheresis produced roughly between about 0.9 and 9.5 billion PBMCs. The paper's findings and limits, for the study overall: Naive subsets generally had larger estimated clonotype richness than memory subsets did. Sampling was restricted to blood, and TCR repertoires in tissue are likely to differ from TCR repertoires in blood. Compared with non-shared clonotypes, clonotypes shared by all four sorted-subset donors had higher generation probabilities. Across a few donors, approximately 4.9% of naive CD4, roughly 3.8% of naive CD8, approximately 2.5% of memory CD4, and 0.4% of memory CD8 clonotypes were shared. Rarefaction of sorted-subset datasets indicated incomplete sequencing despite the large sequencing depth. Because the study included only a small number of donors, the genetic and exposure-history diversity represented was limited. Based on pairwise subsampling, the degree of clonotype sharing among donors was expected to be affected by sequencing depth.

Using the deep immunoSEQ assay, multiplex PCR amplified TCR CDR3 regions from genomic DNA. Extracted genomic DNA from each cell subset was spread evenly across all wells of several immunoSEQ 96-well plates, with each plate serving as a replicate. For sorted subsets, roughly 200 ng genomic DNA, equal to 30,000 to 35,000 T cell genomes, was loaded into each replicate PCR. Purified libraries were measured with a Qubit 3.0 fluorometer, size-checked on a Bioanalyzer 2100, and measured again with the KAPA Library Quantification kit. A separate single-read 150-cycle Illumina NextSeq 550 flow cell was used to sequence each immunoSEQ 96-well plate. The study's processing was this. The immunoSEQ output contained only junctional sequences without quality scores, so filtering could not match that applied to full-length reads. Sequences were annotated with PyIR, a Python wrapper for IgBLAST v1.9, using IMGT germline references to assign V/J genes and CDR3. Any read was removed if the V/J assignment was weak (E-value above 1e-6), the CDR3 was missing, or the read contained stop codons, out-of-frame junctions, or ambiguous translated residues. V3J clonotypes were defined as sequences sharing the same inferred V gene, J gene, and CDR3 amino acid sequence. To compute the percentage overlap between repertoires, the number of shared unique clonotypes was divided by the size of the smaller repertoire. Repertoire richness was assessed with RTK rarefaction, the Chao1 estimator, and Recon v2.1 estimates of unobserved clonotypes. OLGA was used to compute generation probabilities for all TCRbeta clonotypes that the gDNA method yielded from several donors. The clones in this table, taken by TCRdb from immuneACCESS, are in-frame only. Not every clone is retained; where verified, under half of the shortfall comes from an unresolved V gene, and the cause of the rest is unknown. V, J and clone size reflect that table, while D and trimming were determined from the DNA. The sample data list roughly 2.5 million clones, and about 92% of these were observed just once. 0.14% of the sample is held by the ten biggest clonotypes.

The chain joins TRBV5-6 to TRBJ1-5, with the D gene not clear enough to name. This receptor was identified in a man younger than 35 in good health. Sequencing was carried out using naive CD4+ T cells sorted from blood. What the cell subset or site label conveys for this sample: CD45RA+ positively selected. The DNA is TGTGCCAGCAGCTTGGGTCCAAATCAGCCCCAGCATTTT. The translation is CASSLGPNQPQHF. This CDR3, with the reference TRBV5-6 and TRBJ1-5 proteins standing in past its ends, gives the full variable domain DAGVTQSPTHLIKTRGQQVTLRCSPKSGHDTVSWYQQALGQGPQFIFQYYEEEERQRGNFPDRFSGHQFPNYSSELNVNALLLGDSALYLCASSLGPNQPQHFGDGTRLSIL.